Shown below are 19 T cell receptor beta chains from a single sample sequenced in a study of T cell changes during pregnancy in multiple sclerosis. Using immunoSEQ multiplex PCR, the repertoire was profiled, and TCRdb retains in-frame clones only, with some absent. This sample has fewer than 55,000 clones; 92% occur once, and the top ten carry roughly 0.92%. The material was peripheral blood, obtained after pregnancy. The origin of the receptors is a female donor with multiple sclerosis, enrolled in a pregnancy study.

The gene calls are TRBV4-1 and TRBJ2-5; no definite D call. V was clipped by 6 bases and J by 1 base, with 15 bases between them. Germline V gene data show CDR1 as MGHRA and CDR2 as YSYEKL. The CDR3 has 15 residues. The CDR3 sequence: CASSLTAAVQETQYF. CDR3 sequence (DNA): TGCGCCAGCAGTTTGACGGCGGCAGTCCAAGAGACCCAGTACTTC.

The chain has TRBV7-9 and TRBJ1-1; possible D gene TRBD1, 6 bases. Germline lookup yields CDR1 SEHNR and CDR2 FQNEAQ (reference sequence). This CDR3 spans 14 amino acids. V lost 8 bases, J lost 5 bases, and 18 bases lay in between. CDR3: CASGGAGALTEAFF. In nucleotides, the CDR3 is TGTGCCAGCGGAGGAGCGGGGGCCCTTACTGAAGCTTTCTTT. Together with reference TRBV7-9 and TRBJ1-1, the CDR3 gives the full variable domain: DTGVSQNPRHKITKRGQNVTFRCDPISEHNRLYWYRQTLGQGPEFLTYFQNEAQLEKSRLLSDRFSAERPKGSFSTLEIQRTEQGDSAMYLCASGGAGALTEAFFGQGTRLTVV.

CDR3 bases: TGTGCCAGCAGCCCCGATCGCGGTGTGGAGACCCAGTACTTC. Protein: CASSPDRGVETQYF. The rearrangement uses TRBV7-7 and TRBJ2-5; D unclear. The V gene's germline CDR1 is SSHAT and CDR2 FNYEAQ (reference sequence). V lost 5 bases to trimming and J lost 5 bases, with 15 bases between them. The length of the CDR3 is 14 residues.

On this clone itself: Germline is not matched at one junction end, which may reflect a read error. The gene calls are TRBV5-6 and TRBJ2-5; 8 positions agree with TRBD2. This CDR3 has 14 residues. In germline, CDR1 is SGHDT, CDR2 YYEEEE. CDR3 DNA sequence: TGTGCCAGCAGCCCCAGGGCCCAGCGGGGGTCCGGGGACTTC. This gives the protein CASSPRAQRGSGDF.

The chain employs TRBV30 and TRBJ1-6; tentatively, D is TRBD1 (5 bases). Germline lookup yields CDR1 GTSNPN and CDR2 SVGIG (reference sequence). Between the trimmed V and J ends, which lost 7 bases and 7 bases, there was a span of 14 bases. This CDR3 region has 13 residues. The CDR3 DNA reads as TGTGCCTTCCGGGACTCTGGGAATTCACCCCTCCACTTT. Translating it yields CAFRDSGNSPLHF.

This chain joins TRBV6-6 and TRBJ2-5, with unresolved D. V was cut by 2 bases and J by 4 bases, with 8 bases left in between. The CDR3 is 13 amino acids. Germline V CDR1 and CDR2: MNHNY, SVGAGI (reference sequence). The CDR3 spells CASSYPRGETQYF. The CDR3 DNA is TGTGCCAGCAGTTACCCGCGAGGAGAGACCCAGTACTTC.

This clone was picked up one time. This rearrangement joins TRBV12-5 to TRBJ1-1, with TRBD1 matching over 10 bases. Germline V lookup: CDR1 LGHNT, CDR2 FRNRAP. This CDR3 spans 16 amino acids. The V gene end was trimmed by 4 bases and the J gene end by 1 base; junction bases not matched to a gene: 6. Here the CDR3 reads CASGSMWTGGNTEAFF. The CDR3 coding sequence is TGTGCTAGTGGTTCCATGTGGACAGGGGGGAACACTGAAGCTTTCTTT. Full variable domain (remainder filled in from reference TRBV12-5 and TRBJ1-1): DARVTQTPRHKVTEMGQEVTMRCQPILGHNTVFWYRQTMMQGLELLAYFRNRAPLDDSGMPKDRFSAEMPDATLATLKIQPSEPRDSAVYFCASGSMWTGGNTEAFFGQGTRLTVV.

This clone has only a few counts. V usage is TRBV7-9 and J usage is TRBJ1-2, with D maybe TRBD1 (5 bases). This CDR3 is 19 amino acids long. Between the trimmed V and J ends, which lost 1 base and 5 bases, there was a span of 26 bases. CDR1 and CDR2 from the germline V gene are SEHNR and FQNEAQ (reference sequence). CDR3 in amino acids: CASSLGFEAREDGMYGYTF. In DNA, the CDR3 is TGTGCCAGCAGCTTAGGATTTGAGGCCAGGGAGGATGGAATGTATGGCTACACCTTC.

This clone was seen just once. This chain joins TRBV5-4 and TRBJ1-2, with 7 nucleotides matching TRBD1. Trimming removed 4 bases from V and 4 bases from J; junction bases left unmatched: 7. Per the germline V gene, CDR1 is SGHNT and CDR2 is YYREEE (reference sequence). The length of the CDR3 is 14 residues. CDR3 protein: CASSPDGTVYGYTF. In DNA, the CDR3 is TGTGCCAGCAGCCCAGACGGGACAGTCTATGGCTACACCTTC.

The chain carries TRBV5-1 and TRBJ1-2; 7 bases fit TRBD1. J gave up 5 bases and V 0 bases, and 7 bases lay outside the gene matches. Germline V lookup: CDR1 SGHRS, CDR2 YFSETQ. The CDR3 length is 15 residues. As DNA, the CDR3 is TGCGCCAGCAGCTTGGGACAGGGAAGAAGTTATGGCTACACCTTC. This codes for CASSLGQGRSYGYTF. Variable domain in full (rest from reference TRBV5-1 and TRBJ1-2): KAGVTQTPRYLIKTRGQQVTLSCSPISGHRSVSWYQQTPGQGLQFLFEYFSETQRNKGNFPGRFSGRQFSNSRSEMNVSTLELGDSALYLCASSLGQGRSYGYTFGSGTRLTVV.

This chain joins TRBV7-7 and TRBJ2-7; 9 bases are shared with TRBD1. CDR1 is SSHAT and CDR2 is FNYEAQ in the germline V gene (reference sequence). The CDR3 loop spans 17 amino acids. The ends lost 0 bases at V and 4 bases at J; junction bases unmatched: 10. The CDR3 spells CASSLAGQGRLWYEQYF. The CDR3 DNA follows: TGTGCCAGCAGCTTAGCCGGACAGGGGCGCTTGTGGTACGAGCAGTACTTC.

The CDR3 region is CASSMGTATNEKLFF. The CDR3 DNA sequence: TGTGCCAGTAGTATGGGGACAGCAACTAATGAAAAACTGTTTTTT. The chain couples TRBV19 to TRBJ1-4, with TRBD1 identical over 7 bases. This CDR3 contains 15 residues. Trimming at V came to 3 bases and at J to 0 bases, leaving 1 base not matched to a gene. In germline, CDR1 is LNHDA, CDR2 SQIVND (reference sequence).

The rearrangement uses TRBV7-2 and TRBJ1-4, with TRBD1 matching 9 bases. V was pared by 3 bases and J by 8 bases, with 10 bases of the junction left unmatched. CDR1 is SGHTA and CDR2 is FQGNSA in the germline V gene. The CDR3 runs to 16 residues. CDR3 coding DNA: TGTGCCAGCAGCTTCGGGACGGCGACAGGGGGAGAAAAACTGTTTTTT. Translation: CASSFGTATGGEKLFF.

In DNA, the CDR3 is TGTGCCAGCAGTTACGGAGGCGGCTACACCTTC. The encoded protein is CASSYGGGYTF. The chain has TRBV6-6 and TRBJ1-2, with D unresolved. Trimming pared 2 bases from V and 8 bases from J, leaving 6 bases between. Germline assignment: CDR1 MNHNY and CDR2 SVGAGI (reference sequence). The CDR3 spans 11 residues.

This clone occurred once. The V call is TRBV18, the J call TRBJ2-1, with unresolved D. There are 14 residues in the CDR3. In germline, CDR1 is KGHSH, CDR2 LQKENI. With 0 bases removed from V and 5 bases from J, the gap between germline ends came to 8 bases. CDR3 sequence: CASSPPAVDNEQFF. CDR3 nucleotide sequence: TGTGCCAGCTCACCACCGGCGGTTGACAATGAGCAGTTCTTC.

The chain employs TRBV5-1 and TRBJ2-6, with TRBD2 matching over 14 bases. J lost 2 bases, V lost 2 bases, and 3 bases had no gene match. CDR1 and CDR2 from the germline V gene are SGHRS and YFSETQ. CDR3 length: 18 residues. CDR3 nucleotide sequence: TGCGCCAGCAGCTTATGGACTAGCGGGGGGACTGGGGCCAACGTCCTGACTTTC. Encoded protein: CASSLWTSGGTGANVLTF.

The chain has TRBV2 and TRBJ1-6; unclear D gene. This CDR3 spans 13 amino acids. The V gene's germline CDR1 is SNHLY and CDR2 FYNNEI. V was trimmed by 7 bases and J by 7 bases, leaving 11 bases between them. This chain's CDR3 is CASNQSGNSPLHF. The DNA of the CDR3 is TGTGCCAGCAACCAGTCAGGAAATTCACCCCTCCACTTT.

This clone was observed once. This rearrangement joins TRBV4-2 to TRBJ2-1; TRBD2 matches at 7 bases. CDR1 is LGHNA and CDR2 is YNFKEQ in the germline V gene. Trimming at V came to 6 bases and at J to 2 bases, leaving 7 bases not matched to a gene. CDR3 size: 15 residues. CDR3 loop: CASSQLGGTYNEQFF. CDR3 DNA sequence: TGTGCCAGCAGTCAACTCGGGGGGACCTACAATGAGCAGTTCTTC.

This chain uses TRBV11-2 with TRBJ2-3; D remains ambiguous. Between the trimmed V and J ends, which lost 1 base and 6 bases, there was a span of 11 bases. From germline, CDR1 is SGHAT and CDR2 FQNNGV. The CDR3 is 14 amino acids. CDR3 DNA sequence: TGTGCCAGCAGCTTAGCTTGGGCCCCGGATACGCAGTATTTT. This sequence encodes CASSLAWAPDTQYF.